The entry below describes one TCR beta chain. Its matching antigen is unknown. Clinicians diagnosed patients from clinical symptoms, serum thyroxine and TRAb, thyroid ultrasound and orbital computed tomography. Fresh peripheral blood, 10 ml, yielded the PBMCs. It was RNA transcripts that yielded the amplified TCR beta CDR3 regions. When the TCR CDR3 underwent first-round RT-PCR, the HTBI primer set was used. TCRdb re-analysed the multiplex PCR reads in MiXCR, keeping a single row per CDR3 protein. The sample has around 600,000 distinct CDR3 sequences, approximately 15% seen once; the top ten hold around 13%. The CDR3 sequence is 14 residues long. Trimming cost V 10 bases and J 8 bases; bases outside gene matches: 10. Germline V gene sequence: CDR1 KGHDR, CDR2 SFDVKD. The sample is drawn from a study of T cells in Graves' hyperthyroidism and ophthalmopathy. About the research overall: It was at initial diagnosis, before any treatment, that peripheral blood was collected. Findings of the study overall: The model foresaw ophthalmopathy a median approximately 6.1 months prior to onset.

The sequence was collected from a woman aged 45 to 65 with Graves' ophthalmopathy. The chain links TRBV24-1 to TRBJ2-1; 10 bases are shared with TRBD1. The sequenced sample was blood. The CDR3 region has the DNA TGTGCCACTACAGCGGGGACAGGGGTCGATGAGCAGTTCTTC. As protein: CATTAGTGVDEQFF.